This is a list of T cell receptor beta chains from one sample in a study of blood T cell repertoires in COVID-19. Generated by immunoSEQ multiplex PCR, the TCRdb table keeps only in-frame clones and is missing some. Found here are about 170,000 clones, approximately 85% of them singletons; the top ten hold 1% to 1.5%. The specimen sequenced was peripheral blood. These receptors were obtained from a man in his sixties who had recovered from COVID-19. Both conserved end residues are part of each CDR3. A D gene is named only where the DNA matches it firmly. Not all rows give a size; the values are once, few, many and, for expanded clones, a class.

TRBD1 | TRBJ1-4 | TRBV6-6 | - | TGTGCCAGCAGTTACTCCAACAGGGGCGAAAAACTGTTTTTT | CASSYSNRGEKLFF
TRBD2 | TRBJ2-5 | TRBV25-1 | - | TGTGCCAGCCAGCGGGGGTTCGGTGAGACCCAGTACTTC | CASQRGFGETQYF
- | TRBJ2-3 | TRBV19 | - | TGTGCCAGTAGTTCCCTAGCTCGAGGAGATACGCAGTATTTT | CASSSLARGDTQYF
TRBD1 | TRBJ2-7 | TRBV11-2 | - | TGTGCCAGCAGCTTAGCCTCGGGACAGGTCGAGCAGTACTTC | CASSLASGQVEQYF
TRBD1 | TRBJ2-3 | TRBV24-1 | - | TGTGCCACCAGTGATTTGGGACAGGACACAGATACGCAGTATTTT | CATSDLGQDTDTQYF
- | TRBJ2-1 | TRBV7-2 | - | TGTGCCAGCAGCTTGAATTGGGGGGGCCTTGGTGAGGGGCAGTTCTTC | CASSLNWGGLGEGQFF
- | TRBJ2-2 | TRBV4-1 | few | TGCGCCAGCAGCCAAGAAGGCACCCCTAGGAACACCGGGGAGCTGTTTTTT | CASSQEGTPRNTGELFF
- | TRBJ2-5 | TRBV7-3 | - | TGTGCCAGCAGCCCCAGTAGGGGGGAGACCCAGTACTTC | CASSPSRGETQYF
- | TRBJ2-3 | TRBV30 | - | TGTGCCTGGAGTGTACTGGAGGGTACGCAGTATTTT | CAWSVLEGTQYF
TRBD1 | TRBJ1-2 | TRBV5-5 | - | TGTGCCAGCAGCCTCCTGGGACAGGGAGGGTATGGCTACACCTTC | CASSLLGQGGYGYTF
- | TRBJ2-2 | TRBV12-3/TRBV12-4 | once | TGTGCCAGCAGGTCAGGGAACACCGGGGAGCTGTTTTTT | CASRSGNTGELFF
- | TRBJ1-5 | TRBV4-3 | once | TGCGCCAGCAGCCCTGCCACGGGGGGGAATCAGCCCCAGCATTTT | CASSPATGGNQPQHF
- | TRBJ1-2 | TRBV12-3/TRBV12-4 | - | TGTGCCAGCAGTCACCACACGACTTCGGGGACCTTC | CASSHHTTSGTF
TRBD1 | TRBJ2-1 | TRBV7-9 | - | TGTGCCAGCAGCCAATCCGGGACAGGGGGGAATGAGCAGTTCTTC | CASSQSGTGGNEQFF
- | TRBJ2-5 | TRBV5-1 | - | TGCGCCAGCAGCAGGTCCCCGGGATTAGAGACCCAGTACTTC | CASSRSPGLETQYF
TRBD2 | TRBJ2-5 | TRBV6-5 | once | TGTGCCAGCAGCAGCGGGGTCCGGACCCAGTACTTC | CASSSGVRTQYF
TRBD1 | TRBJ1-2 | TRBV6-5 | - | TGTGCCAGCAGTCCCGATAGGGGGCCGGGTGAAGGCTACACCTTC | CASSPDRGPGEGYTF
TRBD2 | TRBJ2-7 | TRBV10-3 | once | TGTGCCATCAGTGATGGCGGGGGGTTTCCTGGCTATGGGCAGTACTTC | CAISDGGGFPGYGQYF
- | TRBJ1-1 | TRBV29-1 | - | TGCAGCGTTGAAGAGCCCAGGGACACTGAAGCTTTCTTT | CSVEEPRDTEAFF
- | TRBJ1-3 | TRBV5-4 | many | TGTGCCAGCAGCTTCGACACCGGCTCTGGAAACACCATATATTTT | CASSFDTGSGNTIYF
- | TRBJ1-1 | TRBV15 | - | TGTGCCACCAGGAATACAGGTCCCACTGAAGCTTTCTTT | CATRNTGPTEAFF
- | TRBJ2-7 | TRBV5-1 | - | TGCGCCAGCAGCTTGACAGGGCCCCCGGACGAGCAGTACTTC | CASSLTGPPDEQYF
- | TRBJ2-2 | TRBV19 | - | TGTGCCAGTACCCCTACAGATAGAAACACCGGGGAGCTGTTTTTT | CASTPTDRNTGELFF
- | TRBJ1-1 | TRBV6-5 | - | TGTGCCAGCAGTTACGGGACACCTAACACTGAAGCTTTCTTT | CASSYGTPNTEAFF
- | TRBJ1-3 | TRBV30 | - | TGTGCCTGGAGTGCGGACTCTGACTCTGGAAACACCATATATTTT | CAWSADSDSGNTIYF
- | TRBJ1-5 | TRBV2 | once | TGTGCCAGCAGCCCGTTACAGGGCGGCAATCAGCCCCAGCATTTT | CASSPLQGGNQPQHF
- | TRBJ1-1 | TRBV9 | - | TGTGCCAGCAGCGACGCAGGGAACACTGAAGCTTTCTTT | CASSDAGNTEAFF
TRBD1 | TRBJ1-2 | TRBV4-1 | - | TGCGCCAGCAGCCAGGGGGACAGGGTTATACGTGGCTACACCTTC | CASSQGDRVIRGYTF
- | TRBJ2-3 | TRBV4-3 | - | TGCGCCAGCAGCCAAGCGGGGGATACGCAGTATTTT | CASSQAGDTQYF
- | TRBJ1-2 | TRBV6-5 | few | TGTGCCAGCAGATCTCCCGGTGGCTATGGCTACACCTTC | CASRSPGGYGYTF